The 7 T cell receptor beta chains reported below all come from one sample, sequenced in a study of neoadjuvant anti-PD-1 for oral cavity cancer. Time point denoted: after neoadjuvant nivolumab, at surgical resection. Some clones are missing from TCRdb's copy, which holds only in-frame ones; the method was immunoSEQ multiplex PCR. The sample shows about 13,000 clones, around 66% of them seen only once. Sequencing was performed on PBMCs, taken after nivolumab (anti-PD-1) treatment. Receptors originate from a person between 40 and 85 years old with oral cavity squamous cell carcinoma.

This chain connects TRBV6-5 to TRBJ2-5, with 9 bases identical to TRBD1. J gave up 5 bases and V 2 bases, and 9 bases lay outside the gene matches. Germline CDR1 MNHEY, CDR2 SVGAGI. The CDR3 length is 16 residues. CDR3 sequence reads: CASSYGNRGPGETQYF. CDR3 nucleotides: TGTGCCAGCAGTTACGGGAACAGGGGGCCCGGGGAGACCCAGTACTTC.

This clone was counted once. The genes are TRBV6-5 and TRBJ2-1, with TRBD2 matching over 7 bases. V dropped 2 bases and J dropped 4; count of bases not matched to a gene: 5. This CDR3 spans 15 amino acids. The V gene's germline CDR1 is MNHEY and CDR2 SVGAGI. The CDR3 spells CASSYNAGEYNEQFF. CDR3 in DNA: TGTGCCAGCAGTTACAATGCGGGAGAGTACAATGAGCAGTTCTTC.

The V gene is TRBV5-1, the J gene TRBJ1-1; 7 positions match TRBD1. The CDR3 sequence is 16 residues long. V lost 1 base and J lost 0; bases outside the gene matches: 6. Germline loops: CDR1 SGHRS, CDR2 YFSETQ. This chain's CDR3 is CASSLRGGPMNTEAFF. The DNA of the CDR3 is TGCGCCAGCAGCTTGAGAGGGGGCCCTATGAACACTGAAGCTTTCTTT.

The chain employs TRBV6-5 and TRBJ1-5; D not certain. V was cut by 11 bases and J by 3 bases, with 5 bases left in between. Germline values: CDR1 MNHEY, CDR2 SVGAGI. This CDR3 region has 10 residues. This CDR3 reads CAGYNQPQHF. The CDR3 bases are TGTGCCGGATACAATCAGCCCCAGCATTTT.

V gene TRBV28 combines with J gene TRBJ1-2; weak D call: TRBD1 (6 bases). The CDR3 is 14 residues long. The germline CDR1 and CDR2 sequences are MDHEN and SYDVKM. Trimming stripped 7 bases from V and 0 bases from J, with 12 bases between. CDR3 sequence: CASTQGTTNYGYTF. The CDR3 region has the DNA TGTGCCAGCACCCAGGGGACCACTAACTATGGCTACACCTTC.

This chain joins TRBV30 and TRBJ2-2; D not resolved. Trimming removed 4 bases from V and 1 base from J, with 4 bases in between. The CDR3 is 12 residues long. CDR1 and CDR2 from the germline V gene are GTSNPN and SVGIG (reference sequence). CDR3 sequence: CAWTGNTGELFF. The CDR3, as DNA: TGTGCCTGGACCGGGAACACCGGGGAGCTGTTTTTT.

The chain combines TRBV10-3 with TRBJ2-3; D perhaps matches TRBD2 (5 bases). Germline assignment: CDR1 ENHRY and CDR2 SYGVKD. This CDR3 comprises 14 residues. Trimming took off 0 bases at V and 9 bases at J, with 13 bases between the two ends. CDR3 bases: TGTGCCATCAGTGAGTCGAGCGGTGTTCGGACGCAGTATTTT. Its translation is CAISESSGVRTQYF.